Shown below are 27 T cell receptor beta chains from a single sample sequenced in a study of OX40 agonist ivuxolimab in advanced cancers. Assay used: immunoSEQ multiplex PCR; TCRdb lists only in-frame clones, some missing. The table records fewer than 130,000 clones, roughly 90% of them present only once. The sample in question was CD4+ or CD8+ T cells sorted from blood, obtained in a trial of the OX40 agonist ivuxolimab. The receptors were sampled from an adult with an advanced solid tumor such as melanoma, head and neck, liver or kidney cancer.

This chain uses TRBV27 with TRBJ2-2; D is unresolved. The germline V gene encodes CDR1 MNHEY and CDR2 SMNVEV (reference sequence). The ends were cut back, 2 bases at V and 1 base at J, with 11 bases in the middle. The CDR3 is 16 residues long. The CDR3 region has the DNA TGTGCCAGCAGTTTAATGGTCCAGATGAACACCGGGGAGCTGTTTTTT. Its translation: CASSLMVQMNTGELFF.

CDR3 nucleotide sequence: TGTGCCAGCAGCGACAGGGGCCAGCCCCAGCATTTT. The encoded protein is CASSDRGQPQHF. The chain joins TRBV6-6 to TRBJ1-5; 8 positions match TRBD1. CDR3 size: 12 residues. Germline assignment: CDR1 MNHNY and CDR2 SVGAGI (reference sequence). After removal of 6 bases from V and 7 bases from J, the junction contained 2 bases not matched to a gene.

Here the CDR3 DNA reads TGTGCCAGCTCACCGCAAGAGGGGGTAGCTAACTATGGCTACACCTTC. It specifies CASSPQEGVANYGYTF. This chain connects TRBV18 to TRBJ1-2, with TRBD1 as a possible D gene (6 bases). Per the germline V gene, CDR1 is KGHSH and CDR2 is LQKENI. This CDR3 spans 16 amino acids. V dropped 3 bases and J dropped 0 bases, with 14 bases sitting between them.

V gene TRBV6-5 combines with J gene TRBJ2-1; 12 nucleotides line up with TRBD2. V was pared by 6 bases and J by 8 bases, with 8 bases of the junction left unmatched. CDR1 and CDR2 (germline): MNHEY, SVGAGI. The CDR3 has 15 residues. CDR3: CASSIGLAGSYEQFF. The CDR3 DNA reads TGTGCCAGCAGCATCGGACTAGCGGGATCTTATGAGCAGTTCTTC.

The chain carries TRBV7-9 and TRBJ2-3; 7 bases map to TRBD1. The CDR3 covers 14 residues. CDR1 and CDR2 from the germline V gene are SEHNR and FQNEAQ (reference sequence). V was pared by 2 bases and J by 4 bases, with 3 bases of the junction left unmatched. This CDR3 is CASSLTGDSDTQYF. Here the CDR3 DNA reads TGTGCCAGCAGCTTAACAGGGGATTCAGATACGCAGTATTTT.

The rearrangement joins TRBV7-3 to TRBJ2-1; 8 nucleotides match TRBD1. CDR3 length: 15 residues. The V gene end was trimmed by 5 bases and the J gene end by 4 bases; junction bases not matched to a gene: 7. Germline CDR1 SGHTA, CDR2 FQGTGA. CDR3 nucleotide sequence: TGTGCCAGCAGCCTAATAACAGGGGGTTACAATGAGCAGTTCTTC. Encoded protein: CASSLITGGYNEQFF. Combining the CDR3 with reference TRBV7-3 and TRBJ2-1 gives the whole variable domain GAGVSQTPSNKVTEKGKYVELRCDPISGHTALYWYRQSLGQGPEFLIYFQGTGAADDSGLPNDRFFAVRPEGSVSTLKIQRTERGDSAVYLCASSLITGGYNEQFFGPGTRLTVL.

This clone was counted a few times. The rearrangement links TRBV9 to TRBJ1-1; 7 nucleotides match TRBD1. This CDR3 region has 14 residues. The junction had 6 bases not matched to a gene; V was cut back by 4 bases and J by 3 bases. The germline V gene has CDR1 SGDLS and CDR2 YYNGEE. The CDR3 sequence: CASSYSTGDTEAFF. The DNA of the CDR3 is TGTGCCAGCAGCTATAGTACAGGGGACACTGAAGCTTTCTTT. Full variable domain (outside the CDR3, taken from reference TRBV9 and TRBJ1-1): DSGVTQTPKHLITATGQRVTLRCSPRSGDLSVYWYQQSLDQGLQFLIQYYNGEERAKGNILERFSAQQFPDLHSELNLSSLELGDSALYFCASSYSTGDTEAFFGQGTRLTVV.

CDR3 DNA sequence: TGTGCCAGCAGGGGGACGCAAAAACTGTTTTTT. Its protein is CASRGTQKLFF. The chain combines TRBV6-5 with TRBJ1-4; tentative D call: TRBD1 (5 bases). The CDR3 is 11 amino acids. Trimming removed 6 bases at V and 9 bases at J, with 8 bases between. Germline CDR1 is MNHEY and CDR2 is SVGAGI.

CDR3 coding DNA: TGTGCCACCAGGGACGGGGGACAGGGGGCGTACGAGCAGTACTTC. This encodes CATRDGGQGAYEQYF. The V and J genes are TRBV6-5 and TRBJ2-7; 12 positions agree with TRBD1. Unmatched junction bases numbered 11, after V lost 10 bases and J lost 4 bases. The CDR3 is 15 amino acids. Germline CDR1 MNHEY, CDR2 SVGAGI.

V gene TRBV15 combines with J gene TRBJ2-7; tentatively, D is TRBD2 (5 bases). This CDR3 is 15 amino acids long. Trimming removed 0 bases at V and 5 bases at J, with 14 bases between. Germline CDR1 LNHNV, CDR2 YYDKDF (reference sequence). Here the CDR3 DNA reads TGTGCCACCAGCAGAGATAGGTCTAGCTACCACGAGCAGTACTTC. Protein: CATSRDRSSYHEQYF. Complete variable domain (other parts from reference TRBV15 and TRBJ2-7): DAMVIQNPRYQVTQFGKPVTLSCSQTLNHNVMYWYQQKSSQAPKLLFHYYDKDFNNEADTPDNFQSRRPNTSFCFLDIRSPGLGDTAMYLCATSRDRSSYHEQYFGPGTRLTVT.

This chain joins TRBV7-8 and TRBJ1-4, with D perhaps matching TRBD1 (6 bases). V dropped 4 bases and J dropped 7 bases, with 13 bases sitting between them. CDR1 SGHVS and CDR2 FQNEAQ come from the germline V gene. This CDR3 is 14 amino acids long. CDR3 loop: CASSSPRGSEKLFF. CDR3 DNA sequence: TGTGCCAGCAGCTCCCCCAGGGGCTCTGAAAAACTGTTTTTT.

V is TRBV5-4 and J is TRBJ1-1; D is ambiguous. The V end lost 0 bases, the J end lost 5 bases, and 14 bases lay between the germline ends. Germline V lookup: CDR1 SGHNT, CDR2 YYREEE (reference sequence). CDR3 length: 15 residues. The CDR3 DNA reads as TGTGCCAGCAGCTTGGGTTTTGCCTCGGGGACTGAAGCTTTCTTT. Its protein is CASSLGFASGTEAFF. The full variable domain, in which reference TRBV5-4 and TRBJ1-1 provide the parts outside the CDR3, is ETGVTQSPTHLIKTRGQQVTLRCSSQSGHNTVSWYQQALGQGPQFIFQYYREEENGRGNFPPRFSGLQFPNYSSELNVNALELDDSALYLCASSLGFASGTEAFFGQGTRLTVV.

V is TRBV7-2 and J is TRBJ2-7, with 8 bases identical to TRBD2. This CDR3 has 15 residues. CDR1 is SGHTA, CDR2 FQGNSA, per germline. V shed 5 bases and J 1 base; nucleotides not matched to a gene: 7. CDR3 sequence: CASSPLAGGSYEQYF. The DNA for the CDR3 is TGTGCCAGCAGCCCCCTTGCGGGAGGATCCTACGAGCAGTACTTC.

This clone appeared a few times. The chain joins TRBV27 to TRBJ1-4; possibly TRBD1 for D (5 bases). CDR3 length equals 17 residues. Trimming left V 2 bases short and J 7 bases short, with 20 bases between. The germline gives CDR1 MNHEY, CDR2 SMNVEV (reference sequence). The CDR3 protein is CASSLVTGAQWSEKLFF. CDR3 in DNA: TGTGCCAGCAGTTTAGTTACCGGGGCCCAATGGAGTGAAAAACTGTTTTTT.

The genes are TRBV28 and TRBJ2-7; D is undetermined. Germline CDR1 is MDHEN and CDR2 is SYDVKM. The CDR3 consists of 14 residues. Between the trimmed V and J ends, which lost 1 base and 1 base, there was a span of 8 bases. For the CDR3, the DNA is TGTGCCAGCAGTTTATCTCCCCCGTCCTACGAGCAGTACTTC. Its protein product is CASSLSPPSYEQYF.

This chain connects TRBV7-2 to TRBJ2-1, with 8 bases lining up with TRBD2. This CDR3 region has 15 residues. V was clipped by 5 bases and J by 11 bases; unmatched bases: 14. The germline V gene has CDR1 SGHTA and CDR2 FQGNSA. For the CDR3, the DNA is TGTGCCAGCAGCACCCAGAGCGGGAGTGACGTAAAGCAGTTCTTC. Translation gives CASSTQSGSDVKQFF.

V usage is TRBV19 and J usage is TRBJ1-1, with unresolved D. CDR1 LNHDA and CDR2 SQIVND come from the germline V gene (reference sequence). V lost 3 bases to trimming and J lost 0 bases, with 14 bases between them. This CDR3 spans 16 amino acids. CDR3 sequence (DNA): TGTGCCAGTAGTATTACCCCAGGAATCATGAACACTGAAGCTTTCTTT. Protein: CASSITPGIMNTEAFF.

CDR3: CASKLEKNYGYTF. The CDR3 region has the DNA TGTGCCAGCAAACTTGAGAAAAACTATGGCTACACCTTC. The chain links TRBV2 to TRBJ1-2, with no clear D. Trimming shortened V by 7 bases and J by 2 bases, and 11 bases separated the two germline ends. The CDR3 has 13 residues. Germline loops: CDR1 SNHLY, CDR2 FYNNEI.

The rearrangement uses TRBV11-3 and TRBJ2-1; possible D gene TRBD2, 7 bases. The V gene lost 5 bases and the J gene lost 6 bases, with 20 bases spanning the gap. This CDR3 has 16 residues. The V gene's germline CDR1 is SGHNT and CDR2 YENEEA. The CDR3 loop is CASSLWGGALSNEQFF. The DNA of the CDR3 is TGTGCCAGCAGCCTATGGGGGGGGGCCCTGTCCAATGAGCAGTTCTTC.

The chain couples TRBV19 to TRBJ2-3; 14 bases align to TRBD2. V gave up 3 bases and J gave up 10 bases; unmatched junction bases: 6. The length of the CDR3 is 15 residues. The germline CDR1 and CDR2 sequences are LNHDA and SQIVND (reference sequence). The CDR3 reads CASSISGTSGRSQYF. CDR3 nucleotides: TGTGCCAGTAGTATCTCCGGGACTAGCGGGAGATCGCAGTATTTT. Variable domain in full (rest from reference TRBV19 and TRBJ2-3): DGGITQSPKYLFRKEGQNVTLSCEQNLNHDAMYWYRQDPGQGLRLIYYSQIVNDFQKGDIAEGYSVSREKKESFPLTVTSAQKNPTAFYLCASSISGTSGRSQYFGPGTRLTVL.

V gene TRBV7-2 combines with J gene TRBJ2-7; TRBD1 agrees at 7 bases. This CDR3 is 13 amino acids long. CDR1 and CDR2 (germline): SGHTA, FQGNSA. V shed 5 bases and J 3 bases; nucleotides not matched to a gene: 4. The CDR3 protein is CASSRDRDYEQYF. The DNA of the CDR3 is TGTGCCAGCAGCCGGGACAGAGACTACGAGCAGTACTTC.

The chain uses TRBV29-1 and TRBJ1-1; D might be TRBD1 (5 bases). This CDR3 comprises 13 residues. Per germline, CDR1 SQVTM and CDR2 ANQGSEA. Between the trimmed V and J ends, which lost 8 bases and 1 base, there was a span of 14 bases. The CDR3 reads CSTYDRSNTEAFF. Written as DNA, the CDR3 is TGCAGCACTTATGACAGATCGAACACTGAAGCTTTCTTT.

Here the CDR3 reads CASSLPSGTGGYEQYF. In nucleotides, the CDR3 is TGTGCCAGCAGCCTCCCCTCGGGGACAGGGGGCTACGAGCAGTACTTC. The chain combines TRBV11-2 with TRBJ2-7; TRBD1 aligns across 11 bases. This CDR3 is built from 16 residues. CDR1 and CDR2 (germline): SGHAT, FQNNGV. Unmatched junction bases numbered 9, after V lost 5 bases and J lost 3 bases.

This rearrangement joins TRBV5-4 to TRBJ2-5, with D perhaps TRBD1 or TRBD2 (5 bases each). Per germline, CDR1 SGHNT and CDR2 YYREEE (reference sequence). V was cut by 3 bases and J by 2 bases, with 14 bases left in between. The length of the CDR3 is 15 residues. This chain's CDR3 is CASSSTGASQETQYF. Written as DNA, the CDR3 is TGTGCCAGCAGCTCCACCGGGGCTAGTCAAGAGACCCAGTACTTC.

The chain uses TRBV6-5 and TRBJ2-1; 10 bases map to TRBD1. This CDR3 region has 16 residues. The germline CDR1 and CDR2 sequences are MNHEY and SVGAGI. V was pared by 4 bases and J by 2 bases, with 5 bases of the junction left unmatched. The CDR3 loop reads CASSFTTGGAYNEQFF. As DNA, the CDR3 is TGTGCCAGCAGTTTTACGACAGGGGGCGCCTACAATGAGCAGTTCTTC.

The gene calls are TRBV28 and TRBJ2-3; the D gene is possibly TRBD2 (6 bases). The CDR3 is made up of 13 amino acids. Per germline, CDR1 MDHEN and CDR2 SYDVKM. Between the trimmed V and J ends, which lost 5 bases and 15 bases, there was a span of 21 bases. CDR3 residues: CASSPTGLLFRYF. The CDR3 DNA reads as TGTGCCAGCAGTCCGACGGGACTCCTGTTTCGTTATTTT.

The chain carries TRBV5-6 and TRBJ2-7, with D perhaps TRBD2 (6 bases). The germline V gene encodes CDR1 SGHDT and CDR2 YYEEEE. V lost 5 bases and J lost 3, with 15 bases in between. This CDR3 spans 14 amino acids. The CDR3 sequence is CASRKWGLGYEQYF. CDR3 in DNA: TGTGCCAGCAGAAAATGGGGACTGGGCTACGAGCAGTACTTC.